One sample yielded the 21 T cell receptor beta chains listed below, sequenced in a study of beta chain features in type 1 diabetes. Expressed TCRB transcripts were sequenced after all isolated RNA was converted to cDNA. Some clones are missing from TCRdb's copy, which holds only in-frame ones; the method was immunoSEQ multiplex PCR. The data contain over 500,000 clones, around 15% of them singletons. Source material: naive CD4+ T cells from blood. The source of these receptors is a man younger than 35 in good health.

This clone has a handful of counts. The gene calls are TRBV18 and TRBJ1-1; D not certain. Looked up from germline, CDR1 is KGHSH and CDR2 is LQKENI. The CDR3 has 15 amino acids. The V and J ends lost 3 bases and 4 bases respectively, with 15 bases between them. CDR3 bases: TGTGCCAGCTCACCTTACGAGGGAATTGGCACTGAAGCTTTCTTT. This codes for CASSPYEGIGTEAFF.

This clone was seen a handful of times. The rearrangement joins TRBV27 to TRBJ1-4; TRBD1 agrees at 10 bases. Germline values: CDR1 MNHEY, CDR2 SMNVEV (reference sequence). V lost 5 bases and J lost 3; bases outside the gene matches: 9. The CDR3 spans 17 residues. This chain's CDR3 is CASSADRGRRANEKLFF. CDR3 in DNA: TGTGCCAGCAGTGCCGACAGGGGGCGCCGGGCTAATGAAAAACTGTTTTTT.

V and J are TRBV10-3 and TRBJ1-1; weak D call: TRBD1 (6 bases). The CDR3 sequence is 14 residues long. The V end lost 6 bases, the J end lost 3 bases, and 14 bases lay between the germline ends. Germline CDR1 is ENHRY and CDR2 is SYGVKD. As DNA, the CDR3 is TGTGCCATCAGACTACAGGGCGCCCACACTGAAGCTTTCTTT. Encoded protein: CAIRLQGAHTEAFF.

This clone was observed a handful of times. The chain joins TRBV6-6 to TRBJ1-5; 10 nucleotides line up with TRBD1. The CDR3 totals 15 residues. Germline CDR1 is MNHNY and CDR2 is SVGAGI (reference sequence). V lost 4 bases, J lost 5 bases, and 5 bases stayed unmatched. The CDR3 spells CASSSTGGLHQPQHF. As DNA, the CDR3 is TGTGCCAGCAGTTCGACAGGGGGCCTTCATCAGCCCCAGCATTTT.

The chain couples TRBV18 to TRBJ2-7, with unresolved D. Germline loops: CDR1 KGHSH, CDR2 LQKENI. This CDR3 has 12 amino acids. Trimming removed 3 bases at V and 5 bases at J, with 8 bases between. The CDR3 reads CASSPGRNEQYF. For the CDR3, the DNA is TGTGCCAGCTCACCCGGACGGAACGAGCAGTACTTC.

The V and J genes are TRBV7-8 and TRBJ2-7; no definite D call. Trimming shortened V by 4 bases and J by 0 bases, and 13 bases separated the two germline ends. This CDR3 comprises 15 residues. Germline V gene data show CDR1 as SGHVS and CDR2 as FQNEAQ. For the CDR3, the DNA is TGTGCCAGCAGCTCAGCCTTTCTATACTCCTACGAGCAGTACTTC. This encodes CASSSAFLYSYEQYF.

V gene TRBV7-2 combines with J gene TRBJ2-7; 9 bases are shared with TRBD2. In germline, CDR1 is SGHTA, CDR2 FQGNSA. The CDR3 totals 14 residues. Unmatched junction bases numbered 5, after V lost 8 bases and J lost 0 bases. In DNA, the CDR3 is TGTGCCAGCCGTCTAGCGGGATCCTCCTACGAGCAGTACTTC. Protein sequence: CASRLAGSSYEQYF.

The chain joins TRBV18 to TRBJ2-7; 13 bases are a match to TRBD2. The J call may be mistaken, given a closer DNA end match to TRBJ2-5. The CDR3 runs 17 residues. Germline assignment: CDR1 KGHSH and CDR2 LQKENI. CDR3 residues: CASSRTSGSPLQETQYF. The CDR3 DNA sequence: TGTGCCAGCTCACGGACTAGCGGGAGCCCTCTCCAAGAGACCCAGTACTTC.

The chain links TRBV4-3 to TRBJ1-1; possibly TRBD1 for D (5 bases). Germline CDR1 is LGHNA and CDR2 is YSLEER. The V gene lost 4 bases and the J gene lost 7 bases, with 25 bases spanning the gap. The CDR3 is made up of 17 amino acids. The CDR3 protein is CASSPQVPTVPGREAFF. CDR3 in DNA: TGCGCCAGCAGCCCCCAAGTCCCGACAGTCCCCGGGCGTGAAGCTTTCTTT.

The chain is built from TRBV10-2 and TRBJ1-5, with D unclear. Germline V gene sequence: CDR1 WSHSY, CDR2 SAAADI. V lost 6 bases to trimming and J lost 5 bases, with 11 bases between them. The CDR3 runs to 13 residues. In DNA form, the CDR3 reads TGCGCCAGCAGCGATCACTGGGATCAGCCCCAGCATTTT. It translates to CASSDHWDQPQHF.

A few counts support this clone. This chain links TRBV19 with TRBJ2-1; TRBD1 matches at 7 bases. J lost 6 bases, V lost 2 bases, and 7 bases had no gene match. CDR1 and CDR2 from the germline V gene are LNHDA and SQIVND (reference sequence). The CDR3 is made up of 15 amino acids. The CDR3 DNA reads as TGTGCCAGTAGTATACGAGGGGGCGCTTTCAATGAGCAGTTCTTC. Protein: CASSIRGGAFNEQFF.

This clone was detected only a few times. This chain connects TRBV28 to TRBJ2-5; TRBD2 matches at 8 bases. This CDR3 comprises 14 residues. Germline loops: CDR1 MDHEN, CDR2 SYDVKM. After removal of 6 bases from V and 1 base from J, the junction contained 4 bases not matched to a gene. CDR3 coding DNA: TGTGCCAGCAGGAACGGGGGGGGCCAAGAGACCCAGTACTTC. The encoded protein is CASRNGGGQETQYF. Based on the CDR3 plus reference TRBV28 and TRBJ2-5, the full variable domain is DVKVTQSSRYLVKRTGEKVFLECVQDMDHENMFWYRQDPGLGLRLIYFSYDVKMKEKGDIPEGYSVSREKKERFSLILESASTNQTSMYLCASRNGGGQETQYFGPGTRLLVL.

This clone was picked up many times. V gene TRBV2 combines with J gene TRBJ2-4; D might be TRBD1 (6 bases). V was trimmed by 9 bases and J by 0 bases, leaving 9 bases between them. The germline CDR1 and CDR2 sequences are SNHLY and FYNNEI. The CDR3 runs to 13 residues. CDR3 sequence reads: CARRTVAKNIQYF. DNA of the CDR3: TGTGCCAGACGGACAGTAGCCAAAAACATTCAGTACTTC.

This clone came up a few times. V gene TRBV7-6 combines with J gene TRBJ1-1; maybe TRBD1 (5 bases). CDR1 SGHVS and CDR2 FNYEAQ come from the germline V gene. The V end was cut by 8 bases, the J end by 5 bases, with 12 bases between. The CDR3 extends over 12 amino acids. This CDR3 is CASLGVATEAFF. In nucleotides, the CDR3 is TGTGCCAGCTTGGGGGTGGCAACTGAAGCTTTCTTT.

Only one count was recorded for this clone. This chain joins TRBV5-1 and TRBJ2-1; D remains unclear. Trimming cost V 0 bases and J 8 bases, with 12 bases left between them. The CDR3 totals 14 residues. The germline CDR1 and CDR2 sequences are SGHRS and YFSETQ. The CDR3 region is CASSLGLGGDEQFF. The CDR3 DNA reads as TGCGCCAGCAGCTTGGGACTTGGTGGGGATGAGCAGTTCTTC.

CDR3 sequence (DNA): TGCGCCAGCAGCCAAGATTCGACTAGCGCCTTAGGGGAGCAGTACTTC. Residues: CASSQDSTSALGEQYF. V and J are TRBV4-3 and TRBJ2-7; 8 bases line up with TRBD2. Germline V gene sequence: CDR1 LGHNA, CDR2 YSLEER. The CDR3 is made up of 16 amino acids. The ends lost 0 bases at V and 7 bases at J; junction bases unmatched: 11.

The V gene is TRBV15, the J gene TRBJ2-4; D is tentatively TRBD1 or TRBD2 (5 bases each). Germline CDR1 is LNHNV and CDR2 is YYDKDF (reference sequence). The CDR3 is made up of 17 amino acids. The ends were cut back, 1 base at V and 3 bases at J, with 16 bases in the middle. CDR3 DNA: TGTGCCACCAGCAGAGGTCCAACGGGACGAGGCAAAAACATTCAGTACTTC. It codes for CATSRGPTGRGKNIQYF. The complete variable domain, with remaining parts taken from reference TRBV15 and TRBJ2-4, reads DAMVIQNPRYQVTQFGKPVTLSCSQTLNHNVMYWYQQKSSQAPKLLFHYYDKDFNNEADTPDNFQSRRPNTSFCFLDIRSPGLGDTAMYLCATSRGPTGRGKNIQYFGAGTRLSVL.

This clone has just a few counts. The CDR3 region is CASSVGTAATNEKLFF. The CDR3 DNA follows: TGTGCCAGCAGCGTAGGGACAGCCGCAACTAATGAAAAACTGTTTTTT. The rearrangement joins TRBV9 to TRBJ1-4, with TRBD1 as a possible D gene (6 bases). V was clipped by 0 bases and J by 0 bases, with 9 bases between them. The CDR3 runs 16 residues. Germline assignment: CDR1 SGDLS and CDR2 YYNGEE. The full variable domain, with the rest looked up from reference TRBV9 and TRBJ1-4, is DSGVTQTPKHLITATGQRVTLRCSPRSGDLSVYWYQQSLDQGLQFLIQYYNGEERAKGNILERFSAQQFPDLHSELNLSSLELGDSALYFCASSVGTAATNEKLFFGSGTQLSVL.

This clone was counted only a few times. CDR3 sequence reads: CASSAPSGRSTGELFF. The DNA for the CDR3 is TGTGCCAGCAGCGCCCCCTCGGGCAGGTCCACCGGGGAGCTGTTTTTT. The J gene is TRBJ2-2, the V gene TRBV7-2; no firm D call. Germline lookup yields CDR1 SGHTA and CDR2 FQGNSA. The germline V and J ends were trimmed by 5 bases and 4 bases, with 17 bases remaining between them. This CDR3 contains 16 residues.

The V and J genes are TRBV28 and TRBJ2-4, with TRBD1 as a possible D gene (5 bases). V was trimmed by 2 bases and J by 2 bases, leaving 10 bases between them. The CDR3 extends over 15 amino acids. Germline V gives CDR1 MDHEN, CDR2 SYDVKM. The CDR3 DNA is TGTGCCAGCAGTTTACCTGGACAAACCAAAAACATTCAGTACTTC. Translating gives CASSLPGQTKNIQYF.

This clone was counted between two and nine times. The chain uses TRBV5-1 and TRBJ2-3; no firm D call. The germline gives CDR1 SGHRS, CDR2 YFSETQ. Trimming took off 0 bases at V and 3 bases at J, with 8 bases between the two ends. The CDR3 length is 14 residues. The CDR3 bases are TGCGCCAGCAGCTTGGGCTATCGTACAGATACGCAGTATTTT. Protein: CASSLGYRTDTQYF.